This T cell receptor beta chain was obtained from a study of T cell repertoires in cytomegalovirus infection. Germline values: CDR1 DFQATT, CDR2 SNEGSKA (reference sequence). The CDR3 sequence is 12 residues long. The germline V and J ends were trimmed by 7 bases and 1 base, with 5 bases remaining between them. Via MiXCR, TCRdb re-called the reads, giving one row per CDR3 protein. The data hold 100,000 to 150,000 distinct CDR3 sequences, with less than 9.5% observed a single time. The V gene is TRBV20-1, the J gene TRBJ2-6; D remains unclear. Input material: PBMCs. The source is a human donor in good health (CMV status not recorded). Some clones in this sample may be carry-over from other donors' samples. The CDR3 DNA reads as TGCAGTGGCAGATCTGGGGCCAACGTCCTGACTTTC. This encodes CSGRSGANVLTF.